This T cell receptor (beta chain) was observed in a study of breast tumors, draining lymph nodes, adjacent tissues. Findings and limits, study-wide: Most tumor T cells seemingly derive from lymph node, then expand in tumor. Compared with basal-like, luminal-like tumors shared significantly more repertoire with nontumor tissue. The lymph node origin of tumor T cells was framed as consistent with a hypothesis, not demonstrated. Compared with lymph nodes, tumors were less diverse; compared with nontumor tissue, more.

Turning to this clonotype: Its antigen is as yet unknown.

Germline CDR1 reads SGHTA; CDR2 reads FQGTGA. The CDR3 contains 19 residues. Germline trimming cut 3 bases from V and 8 bases from J; bases unmatched to any gene: 20. TCRdb called the multiplex PCR reads again in MiXCR, with one record for every CDR3 protein. The sample lists fewer than 140,000 distinct CDR3 sequences, 30% occurring once. The lymph nodes were axillary draining lymph nodes from breast cancer patients. This clonotype originated in a female donor with breast cancer. Some clones in this sample may be carry-over from other donors' samples. The chain combines TRBV7-3 with TRBJ2-2, with 8 bases that match TRBD2. The sequencing input was axillary lymph node tissue. The CDR3 coding sequence is TGTGCCAGCAGCTTGGGTCCGGGAGCGGGGGTCCTTCCGGTGGGGGAGCTGTTTTTT. Protein: CASSLGPGAGVLPVGELFF. The full variable domain, in which reference TRBV7-3 and TRBJ2-2 provide the parts outside the CDR3, is GAGVSQTPSNKVTEKGKYVELRCDPISGHTALYWYRQSLGQGPEFLIYFQGTGAADDSGLPNDRFFAVRPEGSVSTLKIQRTERGDSAVYLCASSLGPGAGVLPVGELFFGEGSRLTVL.